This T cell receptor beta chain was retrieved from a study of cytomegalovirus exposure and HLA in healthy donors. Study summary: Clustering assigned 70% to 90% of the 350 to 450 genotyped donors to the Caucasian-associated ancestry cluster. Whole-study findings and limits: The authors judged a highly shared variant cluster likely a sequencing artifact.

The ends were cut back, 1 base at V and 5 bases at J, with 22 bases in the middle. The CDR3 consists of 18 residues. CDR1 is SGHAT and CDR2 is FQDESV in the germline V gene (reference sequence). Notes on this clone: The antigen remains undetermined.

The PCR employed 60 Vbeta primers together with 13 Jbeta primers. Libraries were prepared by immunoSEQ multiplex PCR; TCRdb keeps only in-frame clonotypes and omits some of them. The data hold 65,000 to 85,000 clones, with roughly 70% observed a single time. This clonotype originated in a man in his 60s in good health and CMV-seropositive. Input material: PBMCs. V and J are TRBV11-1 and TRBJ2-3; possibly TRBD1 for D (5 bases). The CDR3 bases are TGTGCCAGCAGCTTAGTCTCCCTCAAAGGCGATAGGGGAGATACGCAGTATTTT. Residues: CASSLVSLKGDRGDTQYF.